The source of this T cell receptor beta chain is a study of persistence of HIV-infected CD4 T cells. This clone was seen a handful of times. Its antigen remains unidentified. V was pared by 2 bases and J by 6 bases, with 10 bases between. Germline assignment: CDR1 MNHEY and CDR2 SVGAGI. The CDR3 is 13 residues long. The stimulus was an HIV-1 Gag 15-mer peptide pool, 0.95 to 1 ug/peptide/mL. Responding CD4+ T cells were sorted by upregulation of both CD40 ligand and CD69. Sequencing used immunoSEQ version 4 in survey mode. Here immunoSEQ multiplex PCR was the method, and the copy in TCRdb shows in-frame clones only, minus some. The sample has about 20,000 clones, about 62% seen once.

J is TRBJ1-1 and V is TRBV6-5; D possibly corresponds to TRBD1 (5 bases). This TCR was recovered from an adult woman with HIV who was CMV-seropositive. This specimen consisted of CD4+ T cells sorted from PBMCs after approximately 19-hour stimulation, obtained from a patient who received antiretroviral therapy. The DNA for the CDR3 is TGTGCCAGCAGTTACAGGGGTGGGGCTGAAGCTTTCTTT. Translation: CASSYRGGAEAFF.